The 24 T cell receptor beta chains listed next were all sequenced from one sample in a study of blood T cells in healthy people across ages. A second roughly 7 to 11 cycle PCR used barcoded and J-beta primers. TCRdb recomputed calls from the 5' RACE reads with MiXCR, one row per CDR3 protein. Found here are some 900,000 distinct CDR3 sequences, under 35% of them singletons; the top ten hold 15% to 20%. Sequencing was carried out using blood. All receptors derive from a woman aged 80 or over in good health.

In this sample, this clonotype turned up a few times. A much larger clone sits a single nucleotide away, making a read error possible. The chain is built from TRBV6-5 and TRBJ2-7; 9 positions match TRBD1. Germline V gives CDR1 MNHEY, CDR2 SVGAGI. The CDR3 is made up of 20 amino acids. Losses at the gene ends were 2 bases for V and 7 bases for J; bases not matched to a gene: 24. CDR3 nucleotide sequence: TGTGCCAGCAGTTACATGGGCCCCAAAGGTGGGACAGGGAGGCGCAATGAGCAGTACTTC. Its translation: CASSYMGPKGGTGRRNEQYF.

Comment on this clonotype: Being one base from a much bigger clone, this may be a read error. The rearrangement uses TRBV27 and TRBJ2-1; 9 nucleotides line up with TRBD2. J was trimmed by 1 base and V by 1 base; bases with no gene match: 11. The germline V gene has CDR1 MNHEY and CDR2 SMNVEV (reference sequence). This CDR3 is built from 19 residues. The CDR3 sequence is CASSLYRRGGLGSYNEQFF. Written as DNA, the CDR3 is TGTGCCAGCAGTTTATATAGGCGGGGGGGCCTGGGGTCCTACAATGAGCAGTTCTTC.

This clonotype was counted ten times or more. The rearrangement uses TRBV12-3 or TRBV12-4 and TRBJ2-1; 8 bases agree with TRBD2. V was clipped by 6 bases and J by 8 bases; unmatched bases: 12. The CDR3 length is 15 residues. In DNA form, the CDR3 reads TGTGCCAGCAGCCCCTTGGGACTAGTCAGCGATGAGCAGTTCTTC. Translated, it gives CASSPLGLVSDEQFF.

This clonotype was counted between two and nine times. V is TRBV7-9 and J is TRBJ1-1, with unresolved D. V was clipped by 11 bases and J by 4 bases, with 17 bases between them. Germline loops: CDR1 SEHNR, CDR2 FQNEAQ (reference sequence). This CDR3 is 13 amino acids long. CDR3 sequence (DNA): TGTGCCGGCGTTCGGGTTAGTTTCACTGAAGCTTTCTTT. Encoded protein: CAGVRVSFTEAFF.

In this sample, this clonotype turned up a few times. The rearrangement uses TRBV7-2 and TRBJ1-2; 8 positions agree with TRBD1. The germline V gene has CDR1 SGHTA and CDR2 FQGNSA. V lost 2 bases and J lost 6; bases outside the gene matches: 5. CDR3 length: 14 residues. In DNA form, the CDR3 reads TGTGCCAGCAGCTTAAACAGGGGGTTGGATGGCTACACCTTC. Encoded protein: CASSLNRGLDGYTF.

The chain uses TRBV7-2 and TRBJ2-2, with D hard to call. There are 15 residues in the CDR3. Germline lookup yields CDR1 SGHTA and CDR2 FQGNSA. The V end lost 3 bases, the J end lost 0 bases, and 8 bases lay between the germline ends. Here the CDR3 reads CASSFFPANTGELFF. The CDR3 DNA reads as TGTGCCAGCAGCTTTTTCCCCGCGAACACCGGGGAGCTGTTTTTT.

This clonotype was seen repeatedly, ten times or more. The chain joins TRBV24-1 to TRBJ2-1, with 7 nucleotides matching TRBD1. Trimming took 4 bases from V and 8 from J; bases not matched to a gene: 10. CDR1 is KGHDR, CDR2 SFDVKD, per germline. The CDR3 loop spans 15 amino acids. The CDR3 here is CATSDPGTVGDEQFF. The DNA for the CDR3 is TGTGCCACCAGTGACCCCGGGACAGTTGGCGATGAGCAGTTCTTC.

This clonotype came up many times. This sequence joins TRBV10-3 and TRBJ2-3; D assignment may be TRBD1 or TRBD2 (6 bases each). Trimming pared 9 bases from V and 0 bases from J, leaving 10 bases between. The CDR3 length is 13 residues. Germline-derived CDR1 and CDR2 are ENHRY and SYGVKD. In DNA, the CDR3 is TGTGCCATGGGGGGCCCTAGCACAGATACGCAGTATTTT. As protein: CAMGGPSTDTQYF.

This clonotype was counted only a few times. The V and J genes are TRBV20-1 and TRBJ1-5; D might be TRBD1 (5 bases). Trimming removed 0 bases from V and 0 bases from J, with 15 bases in between. The CDR3 runs to 17 residues. In germline, CDR1 is DFQATT, CDR2 SNEGSKA (reference sequence). The CDR3 loop is CSARDRSGRGSNQPQHF. The CDR3, as DNA: TGCAGTGCTAGAGATCGGTCAGGGCGAGGTAGCAATCAGCCCCAGCATTTT.

This clonotype was counted ten times or more. The rearrangement uses TRBV4-3 and TRBJ1-2; D is uncertain. The V end lost 1 base, the J end lost 7 bases, and 13 bases lay between the germline ends. Germline lookup yields CDR1 LGHNA and CDR2 YSLEER. The length of the CDR3 is 14 residues. The CDR3 spells CASSQGGKSGGYTF. The DNA of the CDR3 is TGCGCCAGCAGCCAAGGTGGAAAGTCGGGTGGCTACACCTTC.

Remarks on this clonotype: One base away lies a much larger clone, so this may be a sequencing read error. The chain carries TRBV20-1 and TRBJ2-7; 7 bases map to TRBD1. Near its end, the DNA agrees better with TRBJ2-5, so the J call may be wrong. The CDR3 contains 15 residues. In germline, CDR1 is DFQATT, CDR2 SNEGSKA (reference sequence). CDR3 coding DNA: TGCAGTGCTGAAAGACCGGGACAGTCAGAAGGGACCCAGTACTTC. Protein product: CSAERPGQSEGTQYF.

This clonotype occurred many times. This chain joins TRBV20-1 and TRBJ2-5; 8 bases match TRBD2. This CDR3 is built from 16 residues. V lost 0 bases and J lost 2; bases outside the gene matches: 8. Germline CDR1 DFQATT, CDR2 SNEGSKA (reference sequence). Written as DNA, the CDR3 is TGCAGTGCTAGAGATCTAGGGCTAGCGGGTCAAGAGACCCAGTACTTC. Translating gives CSARDLGLAGQETQYF.

For this clonotype: A read error may be the cause here, since a much bigger clone is one base away. This chain connects TRBV29-1 to TRBJ1-2; D uncertain. The CDR3 spans 11 residues. CDR1 is SQVTM and CDR2 is ANQGSEA in the germline V gene. CDR3 sequence (DNA): TGCAGCGTTGAAAAGTCGAATGGCTGCACCTTC. It translates to CSVEKSNGCTF. The full variable domain, with the rest looked up from reference TRBV29-1 and TRBJ1-2, is SAVISQKPSRDICQRGTSLTIQCQVDSQVTMMFWYRQQPGQSLTLIATANQGSEATYESGFVIDKFPISRPNLTFSTLTVSNMSPEDSSIYLCSVEKSNGCTFGSGTRLTVV.

In this sample, this clonotype turned up many times. The CDR3 DNA is TGTGCCAGCAGTCGGAGCGGGGGGGCTTACGAGCAGTACTTC. Protein sequence: CASSRSGGAYEQYF. The V gene is TRBV6-6, the J gene TRBJ2-7; 10 bases line up with TRBD2. The V and J ends lost 5 bases and 4 bases, in that order; junction bases with no gene match: 5. Germline CDR1 is MNHNY and CDR2 is SVGAGI (reference sequence). This CDR3 has 14 residues.

This clonotype was detected a few times. The rearrangement links TRBV20-1 to TRBJ1-5; TRBD1 is a possible D gene (5 bases). The length of the CDR3 is 13 residues. The V end was cut by 3 bases, the J end by 5 bases, with 11 bases between. Germline CDR1 DFQATT, CDR2 SNEGSKA (reference sequence). CDR3 residues: CSASSGDYQPQHF. DNA for the CDR3: TGCAGTGCTAGTAGCGGGGACTATCAGCCCCAGCATTTT.

About this clonotype: A much larger clone differs from this one at a single base, so this may be a read error. The chain is built from TRBV7-8 and TRBJ2-3; 11 nucleotides agree with TRBD2. Germline CDR1 reads SGHVS; CDR2 reads FQNEAQ. The CDR3 is made up of 16 amino acids. The junction had 12 bases not matched to a gene; V was cut back by 5 bases and J by 8 bases. In DNA form, the CDR3 reads TGTGCCAGCAGCGCGACTAGCGGGATCCGCTTGGGTACGCAGTATTTT. This encodes CASSATSGIRLGTQYF.

The rearrangement joins TRBV11-2 to TRBJ2-7, with D hard to call. Trimming removed 1 base from V and 12 bases from J, with 16 bases in between. Germline CDR1 SGHAT, CDR2 FQNNGV. The CDR3 sequence is 13 residues long. The CDR3 bases are TGTGCCAGCAGCTTAGGTCCCCCTTCGATGTCGTACTTC. It yields the protein CASSLGPPSMSYF. Using reference TRBV11-2 and TRBJ2-7 for the parts outside the CDR3, the full variable domain is EAGVAQSPRYKIIEKRQSVAFWCNPISGHATLYWYQQILGQGPKLLIQFQNNGVVDDSQLPKDRFSAERLKGVDSTLKIQPAKLEDSAVYLCASSLGPPSMSYFGPGTRLTVT.

A few counts support this clonotype. The chain joins TRBV7-2 to TRBJ1-2; 7 positions match TRBD1. Germline lookup yields CDR1 SGHTA and CDR2 FQGNSA. The CDR3 covers 11 residues. Trimming took 5 bases from V and 14 from J; bases not matched to a gene: 8. Here the CDR3 reads CASSIGQVETF. CDR3 DNA: TGTGCCAGCAGCATAGGACAGGTAGAAACCTTC.

The V gene is TRBV5-4, the J gene TRBJ2-1; TRBD2 is a possible D gene (7 bases). This CDR3 is 16 amino acids long. The germline V gene encodes CDR1 SGHNT and CDR2 YYREEE (reference sequence). Trimming left V 0 bases short and J 8 bases short, with 18 bases between. CDR3 loop: CASSLGRGALRDEQFF. The CDR3 DNA reads as TGTGCCAGCAGCTTGGGTCGGGGGGCTCTTCGCGATGAGCAGTTCTTC.

This clonotype was seen only a few times. Compared with germline, one end of the junction differs, possibly owing to a read error. The chain links TRBV29-1 to TRBJ2-3; D not resolved. The CDR3 loop spans 13 amino acids. Germline-derived CDR1 and CDR2 are SQVTM and ANQGSEA. The CDR3: CSVGRFGTDAQYF. CDR3 nucleotide sequence: TGCAGCGTTGGAAGGTTTGGCACAGATGCGCAGTATTTT.

Many counts were recorded for this clonotype. J is TRBJ2-6 and V is TRBV27, with 8 bases that match TRBD1. There are 17 residues in the CDR3. Trimming at V came to 4 bases and at J to 0 bases, leaving 5 bases not matched to a gene. Germline values: CDR1 MNHEY, CDR2 SMNVEV (reference sequence). CDR3 nucleotide sequence: TGTGCCAGCAGTTCGGACAGGGTAAACTCTGGGGCCAACGTCCTGACTTTC. Translated: CASSSDRVNSGANVLTF.

This clonotype was seen ten or more times. The rearrangement links TRBV3-1 to TRBJ2-7; TRBD1 agrees at 8 bases. V was clipped by 4 bases and J by 0 bases; unmatched bases: 8. Germline values: CDR1 LGHDT, CDR2 YNNKEL (reference sequence). The CDR3 runs to 16 residues. The CDR3 DNA reads as TGTGCCAGCAGCCCTCGACAGGGGTCCCCCTCCTACGAGCAGTACTTC. This translates into CASSPRQGSPSYEQYF.

This clonotype was counted many times. The junction departs from the called germline gene at one end, perhaps through a read error. The V gene is TRBV29-1, the J gene TRBJ2-5; 8 nucleotides match TRBD1. Per germline, CDR1 SQVTM and CDR2 ANQGSEA. The CDR3 consists of 12 residues. This CDR3 reads CSAEQGGETQYF. The CDR3 DNA reads as TGCAGCGCTGAACAGGGGGGAGAGACCCAGTACTTC.

This clonotype appeared many times. V and J are TRBV5-1 and TRBJ2-5; TRBD1 matches at 8 bases. Losses at the gene ends were 3 bases for V and 2 bases for J; bases not matched to a gene: 0. CDR1 is SGHRS, CDR2 YFSETQ, per germline. This CDR3 has 13 amino acids. Here the CDR3 DNA reads TGCGCCAGCAGCTGGACAGGGCAAGAGACCCAGTACTTC. This encodes CASSWTGQETQYF.